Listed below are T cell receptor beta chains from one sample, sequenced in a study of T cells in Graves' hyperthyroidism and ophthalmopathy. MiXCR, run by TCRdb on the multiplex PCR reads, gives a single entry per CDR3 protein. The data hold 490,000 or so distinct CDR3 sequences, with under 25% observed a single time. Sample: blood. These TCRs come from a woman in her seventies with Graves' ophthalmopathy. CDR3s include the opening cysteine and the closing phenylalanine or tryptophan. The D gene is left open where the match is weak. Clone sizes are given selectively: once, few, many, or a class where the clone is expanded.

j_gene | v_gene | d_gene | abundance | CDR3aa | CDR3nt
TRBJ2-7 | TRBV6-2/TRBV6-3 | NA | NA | CASSRLLDNSYEQYF | TGTGCCAGCAGCCGTCTGCTTGACAACTCCTACGAGCAGTACTTC
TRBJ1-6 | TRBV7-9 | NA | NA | CASIGASNSPLHF | TGTGCCAGCATCGGAGCCAGTAATTCACCCCTCCACTTT
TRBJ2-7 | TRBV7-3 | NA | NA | CASSLRLAPYEQYF | TGTGCCAGCAGCTTACGGCTAGCTCCCTACGAGCAGTACTTC
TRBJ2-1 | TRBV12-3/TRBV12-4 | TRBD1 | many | CASGLGQGHNEQFF | TGTGCCAGCGGGTTGGGACAGGGCCACAATGAGCAGTTCTTC
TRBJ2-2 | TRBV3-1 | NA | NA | CASSQSNQGNTGELFF | TGTGCCAGCAGCCAGTCCAATCAGGGGAACACCGGGGAGCTGTTTTTT
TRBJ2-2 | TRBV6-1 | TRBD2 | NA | CASSEPNSGRMNTGELFF | TGTGCCAGCAGTGAGCCCAATAGCGGGAGAATGAACACCGGGGAGCTGTTTTTT
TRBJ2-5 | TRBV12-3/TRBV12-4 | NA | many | CASSLLAGIQETQYF | TGTGCCAGCAGTTTACTAGCCGGGATCCAAGAGACCCAGTACTTC
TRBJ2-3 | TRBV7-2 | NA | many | CASSFSGHSGDTQYF | TGTGCCAGCAGCTTTAGCGGACACTCCGGAGATACGCAGTATTTT
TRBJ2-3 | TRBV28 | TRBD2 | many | CASSPYTWTGGGTSGSRDTQYF | TGTGCCAGCAGTCCCTACACCTGGACAGGGGGGGGGACTAGCGGGTCGAGGGATACGCAGTATTTT
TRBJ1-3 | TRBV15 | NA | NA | CATSRTRESSGNTIYF | TGTGCCACCAGCAGGACCAGGGAATCCTCTGGAAACACCATATATTTT
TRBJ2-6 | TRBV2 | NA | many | CASREGGGANVLTF | TGTGCCAGCAGAGAAGGTGGTGGGGCCAACGTCCTGACTTTC